Listed here are 18 T cell receptor beta chains from one sample, sequenced in a study of shared clonotypes between healthy human individuals. Terminally differentiated effector memory CD45RA+ cells were excluded by CCR7 positive selection of CD45RO-negative cells. Measured with immunoSEQ multiplex PCR; TCRdb has only the in-frame clones, and not every one. Of about 2 million clones detected, approximately 94% appear once; the ten largest clones hold approximately 1.2%. Sequencing was performed on naive CD8+ T cells sorted from blood. These receptors all stem from a man aged 18 to 30 in good health.

This chain joins TRBV15 and TRBJ2-1; 10 positions match TRBD1. Germline trimming cut 3 bases from V and 7 bases from J; bases unmatched to any gene: 6. Germline CDR1 LNHNV, CDR2 YYDKDF (reference sequence). This CDR3 spans 15 amino acids. Here the CDR3 reads CATSSEGQGLNEQFF. In DNA form, the CDR3 reads TGTGCCACCAGCAGCGAGGGACAGGGGTTGAATGAGCAGTTCTTC.

This clone was seen only once. Written as DNA, the CDR3 is TGTGCCATCAGTGGGGGGCTAGCGGACAGCTCCTACGAGCAGTACTTC. Encoded protein: CAISGGLADSSYEQYF. The chain combines TRBV10-3 with TRBJ2-7; a possible D gene is TRBD2 (7 bases). CDR1 is ENHRY, CDR2 SYGVKD, per germline. The CDR3 loop spans 16 amino acids. Trimming removed 4 bases from V and 0 bases from J, with 16 bases in between.

In this sample, this clone turned up once. The chain employs TRBV2 and TRBJ2-3; possibly TRBD1 or TRBD2 for D (5 bases each). Trimming shortened V by 6 bases and J by 2 bases, and 24 bases separated the two germline ends. CDR3 length: 18 residues. The V gene's germline CDR1 is SNHLY and CDR2 FYNNEI. In DNA form, the CDR3 reads TGTGCCAGCAGCGAGGTCCTGCCGGGACGGGGCTTCACAGATACGCAGTATTTT. It specifies CASSEVLPGRGFTDTQYF.

There are a few counts of this clone. This CDR3 is also generated by other DNA sequences in the sample. The chain joins TRBV28 to TRBJ1-1; D unresolved. CDR1 MDHEN and CDR2 SYDVKM come from the germline V gene. V lost 5 bases and J lost 2, with 6 bases in between. The CDR3 is 12 residues long. CDR3: CASSPLNTEAFF. CDR3 in DNA: TGTGCCAGCAGTCCGTTAAACACTGAAGCTTTCTTT.

This chain joins TRBV28 and TRBJ1-6, with TRBD1 matching over 10 bases. This CDR3 is built from 17 residues. V lost 6 bases and J lost 2; bases outside the gene matches: 7. Germline V gene data show CDR1 as MDHEN and CDR2 as SYDVKM. CDR3 sequence (DNA): TGTGCCAGCAGGCCGGGACAGGGGAACACCTATAATTCACCCCTCCACTTT. Translating gives CASRPGQGNTYNSPLHF.

The chain employs TRBV28 and TRBJ1-2; 9 positions match TRBD1. V lost 5 bases, J lost 3 bases, and 4 bases stayed unmatched. CDR1 MDHEN and CDR2 SYDVKM come from the germline V gene. The CDR3 runs 14 residues. CDR3 sequence: CASSRTGEYYGYTF. The CDR3 nucleotides read TGTGCCAGCAGTAGGACAGGGGAGTACTATGGCTACACCTTC.

This clone was seen once. The chain joins TRBV7-6 to TRBJ2-1; TRBD2 matches 14 bases. The J segment lost 10 bases and the V segment lost 6 bases, leaving 17 bases of the junction unmatched. Germline V CDR1 and CDR2: SGHVS, FNYEAQ. The CDR3 runs to 18 residues. CDR3 DNA: TGTGCCAGCAGTATGACTAGCGGGAGGGCCATCGCAATCAGCGAGCAGTTCTTC. This sequence encodes CASSMTSGRAIAISEQFF.

Worth noting for this clone: This sample also contains other DNA sequences that code for the same CDR3. This chain joins TRBV30 and TRBJ2-3, with TRBD1 identical over 7 bases. Germline CDR1 reads GTSNPN; CDR2 reads SVGIG (reference sequence). The CDR3 contains 14 residues. Trimming at V came to 0 bases and at J to 3 bases, leaving 3 bases not matched to a gene. CDR3 in amino acids: CAWSVAGGTDTQYF. The CDR3 DNA reads as TGTGCCTGGAGTGTCGCAGGGGGAACAGATACGCAGTATTTT.

This chain joins TRBV10-1 and TRBJ2-1; D may be TRBD1 or TRBD2 (9 bases each). Germline CDR1 reads WNHNN; CDR2 reads SYGVQD (reference sequence). The V end lost 0 bases, the J end lost 2 bases, and 23 bases lay between the germline ends. The CDR3 has 20 residues. The CDR3 spells CASSESRTGAIAGAYNEQFF. CDR3 DNA sequence: TGCGCCAGCAGTGAGTCGCGGACAGGGGCTATAGCGGGAGCCTACAATGAGCAGTTCTTC.

V is TRBV7-8 and J is TRBJ2-3; no reliable D call. Germline-derived CDR1 and CDR2 are SGHVS and FQNEAQ. The CDR3 has 18 residues. Trimming pared 1 base from V and 2 bases from J, leaving 19 bases between. CDR3 sequence: CASSLDLSGLDLTDTQYF. The CDR3 coding sequence is TGTGCCAGCAGCTTAGATTTATCCGGGCTAGATCTCACAGATACGCAGTATTTT. Drawing the rest from reference TRBV7-8 and TRBJ2-3, the complete variable domain is GAGVSQSPRYKVAKRGQDVALRCDPISGHVSLFWYQQALGQGPEFLTYFQNEAQLDKSGLPSDRFFAERPEGSVSTLKIQRTQQEDSAVYLCASSLDLSGLDLTDTQYFGPGTRLTVL.

The chain has TRBV4-1 and TRBJ1-4, with D possibly matching TRBD1 (6 bases). CDR3 length: 15 residues. V shed 0 bases and J shed 11 bases, with 16 bases lying between them. Per the germline V gene, CDR1 is MGHRA and CDR2 is YSYEKL. CDR3 coding DNA: TGCGCCAGCAGCCAAGATTGGGAAGGGGGAGGGAAACTGTTTTTT. Amino acid sequence: CASSQDWEGGGKLFF.

This clone occurred once. The chain employs TRBV19 and TRBJ2-1; D possibly corresponds to TRBD2 (5 bases). Germline CDR1 and CDR2: LNHDA and SQIVND (reference sequence). Trimming pared 2 bases from V and 1 base from J, leaving 9 bases between. The CDR3 sequence is 15 residues long. The CDR3 protein is CASSILAISYNEQFF. For the CDR3, the DNA is TGTGCCAGTAGTATATTAGCGATTTCCTACAATGAGCAGTTCTTC.

Remarks on this clone: Within the sample, other DNA sequences also encode this same CDR3. This chain links TRBV6-6 with TRBJ2-2, with D unresolved. V was trimmed by 2 bases and J by 2 bases, leaving 3 bases between them. CDR3 size: 13 residues. The germline gives CDR1 MNHNY, CDR2 SVGAGI (reference sequence). The CDR3: CASSYPNTGELFF. DNA for the CDR3: TGTGCCAGCAGTTACCCAAACACCGGGGAGCTGTTTTTT.

The chain carries TRBV12-5 and TRBJ2-7; D is perhaps TRBD2 (7 bases). CDR1 is LGHNT and CDR2 is FRNRAP in the germline V gene. CDR3 length equals 13 residues. Trimming stripped 6 bases from V and 3 bases from J, with 12 bases between. CDR3 nucleotides: TGTGCTAGTGGGGGAGGGGACAACTACGAGCAGTACTTC. Amino acids: CASGGGDNYEQYF. The full variable domain, with the rest looked up from reference TRBV12-5 and TRBJ2-7, is DARVTQTPRHKVTEMGQEVTMRCQPILGHNTVFWYRQTMMQGLELLAYFRNRAPLDDSGMPKDRFSAEMPDATLATLKIQPSEPRDSAVYFCASGGGDNYEQYFGPGTRLTVT.

The chain links TRBV5-6 to TRBJ2-7; 7 positions agree with TRBD1. After removal of 3 bases from V and 3 bases from J, the junction contained 9 bases not matched to a gene. From germline, CDR1 is SGHDT and CDR2 YYEEEE. The CDR3 is 15 residues long. In DNA, the CDR3 is TGTGCCAGCAGCTCGCCCGACAGGGCGTTCTACGAGCAGTACTTC. Translated, it gives CASSSPDRAFYEQYF.

This clone was recorded only once. The sample holds other DNA sequences that translate to the same CDR3. This chain joins TRBV4-3 and TRBJ2-2; D is unresolved. The CDR3 covers 14 residues. Germline loops: CDR1 LGHNA, CDR2 YSLEER. Between the trimmed V and J ends, which lost 0 bases and 0 bases, there was a span of 2 bases. The CDR3 reads CASSQDSNTGELFF. In DNA form, the CDR3 reads TGCGCCAGCAGCCAAGACTCGAACACCGGGGAGCTGTTTTTT.

V gene TRBV4-1 combines with J gene TRBJ2-7; TRBD1 agrees at 8 bases. J gave up 7 bases and V 1 base, and 6 bases lay outside the gene matches. CDR1 is MGHRA and CDR2 is YSYEKL in the germline V gene. This CDR3 region has 14 residues. The CDR3 loop reads CASSQAGTGGEQYF. In DNA form, the CDR3 reads TGCGCCAGCAGCCAAGCCGGGACAGGAGGGGAGCAGTACTTC.

The rearrangement links TRBV5-4 to TRBJ2-3, with 8 bases fitting TRBD2. Per the germline V gene, CDR1 is SGHNT and CDR2 is YYREEE (reference sequence). V lost 5 bases and J lost 3; bases outside the gene matches: 11. CDR3 size: 16 residues. The CDR3 spells CASSYALAGYTDTQYF. As DNA, the CDR3 is TGTGCCAGCAGTTACGCCTTAGCGGGATATACAGATACGCAGTATTTT.